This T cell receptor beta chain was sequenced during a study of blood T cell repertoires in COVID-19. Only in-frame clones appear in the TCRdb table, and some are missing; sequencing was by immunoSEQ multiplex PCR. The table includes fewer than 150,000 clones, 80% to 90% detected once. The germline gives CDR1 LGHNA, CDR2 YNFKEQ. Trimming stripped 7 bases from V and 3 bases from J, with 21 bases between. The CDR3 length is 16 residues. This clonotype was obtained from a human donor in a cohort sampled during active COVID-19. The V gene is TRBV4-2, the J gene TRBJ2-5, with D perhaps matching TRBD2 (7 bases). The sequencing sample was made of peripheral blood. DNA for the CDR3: TGTGCCAGCACCCAGGTGGGGGCTAGCGGTAAAGAGACCCAGTACTTC. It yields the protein CASTQVGASGKETQYF.